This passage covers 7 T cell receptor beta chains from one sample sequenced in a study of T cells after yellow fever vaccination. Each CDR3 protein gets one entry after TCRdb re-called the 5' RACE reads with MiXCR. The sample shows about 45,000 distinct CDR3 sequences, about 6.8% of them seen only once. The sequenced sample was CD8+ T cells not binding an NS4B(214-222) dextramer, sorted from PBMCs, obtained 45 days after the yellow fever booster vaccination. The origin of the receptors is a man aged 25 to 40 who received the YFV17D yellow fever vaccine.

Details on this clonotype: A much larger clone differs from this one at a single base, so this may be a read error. CDR3 sequence (DNA): TGTGCCACCGCAGAGTACACCGGGGAGCTGTTTTTT. Amino acids: CATAEYTGELFF. The chain has TRBV6-2 or TRBV6-3 and TRBJ2-2; D gene unclear. This CDR3 comprises 12 residues. Deletions cut 10 bases from V and 3 bases from J, with 9 bases between. The germline V gene has CDR1 MNHEY and CDR2 SVGEGT.

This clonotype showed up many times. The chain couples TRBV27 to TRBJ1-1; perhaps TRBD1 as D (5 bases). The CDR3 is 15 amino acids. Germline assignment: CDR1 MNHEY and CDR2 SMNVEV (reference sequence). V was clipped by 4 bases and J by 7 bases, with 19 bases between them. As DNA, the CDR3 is TGTGCCAGCAGTTGGGACGAGTTGGGCGCGGGTGAAGCTTTCTTT. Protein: CASSWDELGAGEAFF.

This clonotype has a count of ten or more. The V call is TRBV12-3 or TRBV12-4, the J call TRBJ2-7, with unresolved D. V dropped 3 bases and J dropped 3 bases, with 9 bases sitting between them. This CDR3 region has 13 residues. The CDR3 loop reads CASSLVANYEQYF. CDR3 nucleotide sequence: TGTGCCAGCAGTTTGGTGGCCAACTACGAGCAGTACTTC.

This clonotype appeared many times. The CDR3 nucleotides read TGTGCCAGCACCGGGTTTGGACTCTTCGGCTACACCTTC. Amino acid sequence: CASTGFGLFGYTF. This chain uses TRBV14 with TRBJ1-2; D remains ambiguous. The CDR3 spans 13 residues. Trimming took off 7 bases at V and 8 bases at J, with 17 bases between the two ends. The germline V gene has CDR1 SGHDN and CDR2 FVKESK.

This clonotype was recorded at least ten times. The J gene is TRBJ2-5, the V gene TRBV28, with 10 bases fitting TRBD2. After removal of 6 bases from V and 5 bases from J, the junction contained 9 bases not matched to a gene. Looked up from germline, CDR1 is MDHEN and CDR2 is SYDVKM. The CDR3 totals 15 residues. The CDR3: CASSPTPGLAETQYF. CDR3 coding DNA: TGTGCCAGCAGCCCAACTCCGGGACTAGCGGAGACCCAGTACTTC.

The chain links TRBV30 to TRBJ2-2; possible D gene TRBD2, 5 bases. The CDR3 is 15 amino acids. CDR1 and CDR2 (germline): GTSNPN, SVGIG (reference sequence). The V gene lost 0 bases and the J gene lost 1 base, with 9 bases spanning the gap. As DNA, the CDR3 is TGTGCCTGGAGTGTAAGCGCGGGGAACACCGGGGAGCTGTTTTTT. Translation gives CAWSVSAGNTGELFF.

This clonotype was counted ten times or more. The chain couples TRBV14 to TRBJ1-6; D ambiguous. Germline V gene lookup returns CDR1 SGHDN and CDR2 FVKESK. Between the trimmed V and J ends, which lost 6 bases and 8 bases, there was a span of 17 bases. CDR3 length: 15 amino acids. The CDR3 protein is CASSDMTWHHSPLHF. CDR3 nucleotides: TGTGCCAGCAGTGACATGACTTGGCACCATTCACCCCTCCACTTT.